One and the same sample provided the 25 T cell receptor beta chains below, sequenced in a study of technical replicates of blood from a few donors. The repertoire was sequenced with immunoSEQ multiplex PCR; TCRdb's copy has only in-frame clones and lacks some. The table includes 59,000 or so clones, around 93% detected once. The sample consisted of PBMCs. These receptors originate from a human donor in good health. Some clones in this sample may be carry-over from other donors' samples.

In DNA, the CDR3 is TGTGCTAGTGGACTAACGTCAGAGACCCAGTACTTC. Encoded protein: CASGLTSETQYF. The chain has TRBV12-5 and TRBJ2-5; D gene ambiguous. The germline CDR1 and CDR2 sequences are LGHNT and FRNRAP. V lost 6 bases and J lost 4, with 9 bases in between. The CDR3 totals 12 residues.

V usage is TRBV7-3 and J usage is TRBJ2-2, with unresolved D. CDR1 and CDR2 (germline): SGHTA, FQGTGA. The CDR3 is 13 amino acids. V lost 4 bases, J lost 6 bases, and 9 bases lay in between. The CDR3 bases are TGTGCCAGCAGCTCCCCGGGTCCCGGGGAGCTGTTTTTT. It codes for CASSSPGPGELFF.

This clone was seen just once. V gene TRBV2 combines with J gene TRBJ2-3, with 8 positions matching TRBD1. Germline lookup yields CDR1 SNHLY and CDR2 FYNNEI. The CDR3 runs 14 residues. V was clipped by 4 bases and J by 2 bases; unmatched bases: 2. CDR3 DNA: TGTGCCAGCAGTGCGACAGGGGTCACAGATACGCAGTATTTT. This encodes CASSATGVTDTQYF.

The CDR3 sequence: CASSLAEGAQLYYGYTF. In DNA form, the CDR3 reads TGTGCCAGCAGCTTAGCGGAGGGGGCGCAGTTATATTATGGCTACACCTTC. The chain employs TRBV7-9 and TRBJ1-2; 7 bases align to TRBD1. V shed 0 bases and J 5 bases; nucleotides not matched to a gene: 12. The CDR3 sequence is 17 residues long. The germline gives CDR1 SEHNR, CDR2 FQNEAQ (reference sequence).

This clone was found once. The CDR3 here is CASSPGTSGRYEQYF. As DNA, the CDR3 is TGTGCCAGCTCACCAGGGACTAGCGGGAGGTACGAGCAGTACTTC. This sequence joins TRBV18 and TRBJ2-7; 15 bases line up with TRBD2. The CDR3 loop spans 15 amino acids. The germline V gene has CDR1 KGHSH and CDR2 LQKENI. Losses at the gene ends were 2 bases for V and 4 bases for J; bases not matched to a gene: 0.

The chain combines TRBV7-9 with TRBJ2-1; TRBD2 matches 12 bases. After removal of 4 bases from V and 10 bases from J, the junction contained 11 bases not matched to a gene. This CDR3 contains 16 residues. Germline values: CDR1 SEHNR, CDR2 FQNEAQ (reference sequence). CDR3 bases: TGTGCCAGCAGCTATCGGACTAGCGGGACCCCCGGGGAGCAGTTCTTC. As protein: CASSYRTSGTPGEQFF. The complete variable domain, with remaining parts taken from reference TRBV7-9 and TRBJ2-1, reads DTGVSQNPRHKITKRGQNVTFRCDPISEHNRLYWYRQTLGQGPEFLTYFQNEAQLEKSRLLSDRFSAERPKGSFSTLEIQRTEQGDSAMYLCASSYRTSGTPGEQFFGPGTRLTVL.

This chain links TRBV27 with TRBJ1-2, with TRBD1 matching over 7 bases. J lost 8 bases, V lost 5 bases, and 8 bases had no gene match. CDR1 MNHEY and CDR2 SMNVEV come from the germline V gene (reference sequence). The CDR3 contains 13 residues. Here the CDR3 DNA reads TGTGCCAGCAGTCCCCGGGACAGAAGGGGCTACACCTTC. This gives the protein CASSPRDRRGYTF.

The chain uses TRBV30 and TRBJ1-1; D is perhaps TRBD1 (6 bases). Germline V CDR1 and CDR2: GTSNPN, SVGIG (reference sequence). The CDR3 extends over 13 amino acids. V was shortened by 4 bases and J by 5 bases, with 14 bases between the two germline ends. The CDR3 region is CAWTDAGETEAFF. The CDR3 DNA is TGTGCCTGGACCGACGCAGGGGAAACTGAAGCTTTCTTT.

The chain joins TRBV5-1 to TRBJ2-5; TRBD2 is a possible D gene (5 bases). Trimming shortened V by 0 bases and J by 5 bases, and 11 bases separated the two germline ends. The germline V gene has CDR1 SGHRS and CDR2 YFSETQ. The CDR3 is made up of 14 amino acids. CDR3 protein: CASSLAGRGETQYF. In nucleotides, the CDR3 is TGCGCCAGCAGCTTGGCCGGGCGAGGGGAGACCCAGTACTTC.

In this sample, this clone turned up once. The CDR3 region is CASSIGTGIRQYF. The CDR3 DNA follows: TGTGCCAGCAGCATCGGGACAGGAATACGGCAGTACTTC. The chain is built from TRBV5-5 and TRBJ2-7; 8 bases are a match to TRBD1. The germline V gene has CDR1 SGHKS and CDR2 YYEKEE (reference sequence). The trim removed 4 bases at V and 9 bases at J, leaving 9 bases unmatched. The CDR3 is 13 residues long.

The J gene is TRBJ2-7, the V gene TRBV2; D not certain. There are 12 residues in the CDR3. The V and J ends lost 8 bases and 1 base respectively, with 9 bases between them. Germline CDR1 reads SNHLY; CDR2 reads FYNNEI. As DNA, the CDR3 is TGTGCCAGCCCCGCGCCTTCCTACGAGCAGTACTTC. It specifies CASPAPSYEQYF.

The chain employs TRBV4-3 and TRBJ1-4, with D possibly TRBD1 on 5 matching bases. The CDR3 loop spans 16 amino acids. Trimming took 1 base from V and 5 from J, leaving 14 bases between them. Germline V gives CDR1 LGHNA, CDR2 YSLEER. CDR3: CASSQGMGGLNEKLFF. The CDR3 nucleotides are TGCGCCAGCAGCCAAGGAATGGGGGGTCTAAATGAAAAACTGTTTTTT.

This sequence joins TRBV4-1 and TRBJ2-1, with a tentative D call TRBD2 (6 bases). The germline V gene has CDR1 MGHRA and CDR2 YSYEKL. Trimming cost V 10 bases and J 4 bases, with 20 bases left between them. The CDR3 loop spans 15 amino acids. CDR3 nucleotide sequence: TGCGCCACCTCAGAAGCGGGCTCAATATACAATGAGCAGTTCTTC. Translating gives CATSEAGSIYNEQFF.

The rearrangement joins TRBV7-2 to TRBJ2-5; TRBD1 aligns across 8 bases. The CDR3 consists of 15 residues. Germline V gene data show CDR1 as SGHTA and CDR2 as FQGNSA. V lost 3 bases, J lost 5 bases, and 8 bases stayed unmatched. The CDR3 bases are TGTGCCAGCAGCTTCGGGACAGGCTCAAGGGAGACCCAGTACTTC. It yields the protein CASSFGTGSRETQYF.

V usage is TRBV5-1 and J usage is TRBJ1-2; D unresolved. The CDR3 totals 15 residues. The ends were cut back, 0 bases at V and 0 bases at J, with 9 bases in the middle. Germline V CDR1 and CDR2: SGHRS, YFSETQ. The CDR3: CASSLGAEANYGYTF. CDR3 DNA: TGCGCCAGCAGCTTGGGGGCAGAAGCTAACTATGGCTACACCTTC.

The V and J genes are TRBV7-2 and TRBJ2-3, with 11 bases matching TRBD2. Germline CDR1 SGHTA, CDR2 FQGNSA. The CDR3 runs to 18 residues. The J segment lost 2 bases and the V segment lost 3 bases, leaving 10 bases of the junction unmatched. The CDR3: CASSFVGSSGRYTDTQYF. The DNA of the CDR3 is TGTGCCAGCAGCTTTGTCGGGTCTAGCGGGAGGTACACAGATACGCAGTATTTT.

This chain's CDR3 is CASSASVGANVLTF. CDR3 nucleotides: TGTGCCAGCAGCGCTTCGGTAGGGGCCAACGTCCTGACTTTC. V usage is TRBV5-4 and J usage is TRBJ2-6; D is ambiguous. The V end was cut by 4 bases, the J end by 4 bases, with 9 bases between. CDR3 length equals 14 residues. Looked up from germline, CDR1 is SGHNT and CDR2 is YYREEE (reference sequence).

The chain combines TRBV7-2 with TRBJ2-2; 15 positions agree with TRBD2. Losses at the gene ends were 4 bases for V and 5 bases for J; bases not matched to a gene: 8. There are 18 residues in the CDR3. Germline lookup yields CDR1 SGHTA and CDR2 FQGNSA. The CDR3 nucleotides read TGTGCCAGCAGCTCATCGCGGGGACTAGCGGGAGGAACCGGGGAGCTGTTTTTT. Translation gives CASSSSRGLAGGTGELFF.

The CDR3 is CASSLIAGAFNEQFF. The DNA of the CDR3 is TGCGCCAGCAGCTTGATAGCGGGGGCCTTCAATGAGCAGTTCTTC. The chain recombines TRBV5-1 with TRBJ2-1; TRBD2 matches at 9 bases. Germline CDR1 and CDR2: SGHRS and YFSETQ. This CDR3 has 15 residues. V trimming: 1 base; J trimming: 6 bases; junction bases outside the gene matches: 5.

This sequence joins TRBV7-3 and TRBJ2-3; D gene uncertain. In germline, CDR1 is SGHTA, CDR2 FQGTGA. Trimming cost V 4 bases and J 3 bases, with 5 bases left between them. This CDR3 is built from 12 residues. The CDR3: CASSSQTDTQYF. CDR3 nucleotide sequence: TGTGCCAGCAGCTCCCAAACAGATACGCAGTATTTT.

The chain couples TRBV6-6 to TRBJ2-1, with 11 bases aligning to TRBD2. Germline values: CDR1 MNHNY, CDR2 SVGAGI (reference sequence). The CDR3 contains 14 residues. V lost 2 bases and J lost 9; bases outside the gene matches: 3. CDR3: CASSYVLAGVEQFF. Here the CDR3 DNA reads TGTGCCAGCAGTTACGTACTAGCGGGAGTTGAGCAGTTCTTC.

The chain is built from TRBV19 and TRBJ1-3; no definite D call. Trimming took off 7 bases at V and 2 bases at J, with 15 bases between the two ends. Germline lookup yields CDR1 LNHDA and CDR2 SQIVND (reference sequence). The CDR3 extends over 15 amino acids. CDR3 sequence reads: CASTKKAGPGNTIYF. CDR3 nucleotide sequence: TGTGCCAGTACCAAGAAGGCAGGTCCTGGAAACACCATATATTTT.

This clone has a single count. The chain recombines TRBV6-4 with TRBJ2-5; 7 nucleotides align to TRBD1. Looked up from germline, CDR1 is MRHNA and CDR2 is SNTAGT. The CDR3 is made up of 15 amino acids. The ends lost 6 bases at V and 5 bases at J; junction bases unmatched: 12. For the CDR3, the DNA is TGTGCCAGCAGGACCCTTGTCGACAGGGCTGAGACCCAGTACTTC. Its protein is CASRTLVDRAETQYF.

The gene calls are TRBV25-1 and TRBJ1-2; 7 nucleotides align to TRBD1. This CDR3 region has 13 residues. The germline CDR1 and CDR2 sequences are MGHDK and SYGVNS. Unmatched junction bases numbered 7, after V lost 4 bases and J lost 8 bases. The chain's CDR3 is CASSVTGNDGYTF. The DNA of the CDR3 is TGTGCCAGCAGTGTGACAGGGAATGACGGCTACACCTTC.

J is TRBJ2-5 and V is TRBV7-6, with 8 positions matching TRBD2. With V trimmed by 2 bases and J by 5 bases, 7 bases remained unmatched. The CDR3 is 15 residues long. Germline V gene data show CDR1 as SGHVS and CDR2 as FNYEAQ. The CDR3 loop reads CASSLFGGAAETQYF. The CDR3 DNA sequence: TGTGCCAGCAGCTTATTCGGGGGGGCCGCTGAGACCCAGTACTTC.